The 27 T cell receptor beta chains below come from one sample, sequenced in a study of shared clonotypes between healthy human individuals. TCRdb's copy holds only in-frame clones and misses some; the assay was immunoSEQ multiplex PCR. The data show roughly 1,000,000 clones, more than 75% seen once. The material sequenced was memory CD4+ T cells from PBMCs. Subset specified: CD45RA-negative fraction. These receptors came from a man between 18 and 35 years old in good health. Some clones in this sample may be carry-over from other donors' samples.

This rearrangement joins TRBV18 to TRBJ2-7; D is uncertain. Germline CDR1 KGHSH, CDR2 LQKENI. With 5 bases removed from V and 0 bases from J, the gap between germline ends came to 11 bases. The CDR3 is 14 residues long. The CDR3 loop reads CASSNLESSYEQYF. The CDR3 DNA sequence: TGTGCCAGCTCAAACTTGGAGAGCTCCTACGAGCAGTACTTC. The whole variable domain, remainder taken from reference TRBV18 and TRBJ2-7, is NAGVMQNPRHLVRRRGQEARLRCSPMKGHSHVYWYRQLPEEGLKFMVYLQKENIIDESGMPKERFSAEFPKEGPSILRIQQVVRGDSAAYFCASSNLESSYEQYFGPGTRLTVT.

Notes on this clone: Distinct nucleotide sequences in the sample also encode this CDR3. The V call is TRBV6-4, the J call TRBJ2-3, with D unclear. Germline loops: CDR1 MRHNA, CDR2 SNTAGT. CDR3 size: 13 residues. Trimming shortened V by 0 bases and J by 9 bases, and 10 bases separated the two germline ends. The chain's CDR3 is CASSDSMVDTQYF. Here the CDR3 DNA reads TGTGCCAGCAGTGACTCGATGGTGGACACGCAGTATTTT.

The rearrangement joins TRBV5-4 to TRBJ2-7; 11 nucleotides agree with TRBD1. Germline-derived CDR1 and CDR2 are SGHNT and YYREEE (reference sequence). This CDR3 spans 17 amino acids. V gave up 4 bases and J gave up 4 bases; unmatched junction bases: 13. CDR3 region: CASSLGQGADRIYEQYF. In DNA, the CDR3 is TGTGCCAGCAGCCTAGGACAGGGGGCGGATCGGATTTACGAGCAGTACTTC.

A single count supports this clone. The chain couples TRBV5-1 to TRBJ1-2; possible D gene TRBD1, 6 bases. This CDR3 is built from 14 residues. Germline V gene sequence: CDR1 SGHRS, CDR2 YFSETQ. Trimming left V 4 bases short and J 6 bases short, with 16 bases between. The CDR3 spells CASSRAGALDGYTF. In DNA form, the CDR3 reads TGCGCCAGCAGCCGGGCGGGGGCATTGGATGGCTACACCTTC.

This clone was counted many times. The chain is built from TRBV4-1 and TRBJ2-1; D unclear. The CDR3 runs 12 residues. V was shortened by 5 bases and J by 6 bases, with 8 bases between the two germline ends. The germline V gene has CDR1 MGHRA and CDR2 YSYEKL. The chain's CDR3 is CASSLIGNEQFF. The CDR3 nucleotides are TGCGCCAGCAGCTTGATTGGCAATGAGCAGTTCTTC.

The chain joins TRBV6-1 to TRBJ1-2, with TRBD1 matching over 7 bases. Germline trimming cut 6 bases from V and 5 bases from J; bases unmatched to any gene: 6. Germline V gene sequence: CDR1 MNHNS, CDR2 SASEGT. The CDR3 is 13 amino acids. The CDR3 loop is CASSNRGEYGYTF. CDR3 in DNA: TGTGCCAGCAGCAACAGGGGCGAGTATGGCTACACCTTC.

This rearrangement joins TRBV2 to TRBJ2-7; 7 bases align to TRBD2. Germline CDR1 and CDR2: SNHLY and FYNNEI. The V segment lost 4 bases and the J segment 0 bases; nucleotides outside the gene matches: 3. CDR3 length equals 14 residues. The CDR3 here is CASSVGDYSYEQYF. The CDR3 DNA follows: TGTGCCAGCAGTGTAGGGGACTACTCCTACGAGCAGTACTTC.

V and J are TRBV6-1 and TRBJ2-3; D perhaps matches TRBD2 (5 bases). The V gene's germline CDR1 is MNHNS and CDR2 SASEGT. Trimming cost V 2 bases and J 0 bases, with 15 bases left between them. This CDR3 contains 17 residues. CDR3 coding DNA: TGTGCCAGCAGTGAATTACTAGGGCTAGTAAGCACAGATACGCAGTATTTT. As protein: CASSELLGLVSTDTQYF.

The rearrangement joins TRBV7-3 to TRBJ1-2, with D possibly being TRBD1 (5 bases). From germline, CDR1 is SGHTA and CDR2 FQGTGA. This CDR3 region has 13 residues. V lost 0 bases and J lost 6, with 8 bases in between. In DNA, the CDR3 is TGTGCCAGCAGCTTAACGTTGGGGGATGGCTACACCTTC. Amino acids: CASSLTLGDGYTF.

V and J are TRBV9 and TRBJ2-7; D may be TRBD1 (6 bases). Germline CDR1 reads SGDLS; CDR2 reads YYNGEE. This CDR3 has 14 residues. Trimming stripped 3 bases from V and 0 bases from J, with 10 bases between. CDR3 sequence: CASSADRYSYEQYF. DNA of the CDR3: TGTGCCAGCAGCGCTGACAGGTACTCCTACGAGCAGTACTTC.

The rearrangement links TRBV2 to TRBJ1-2, with unresolved D. The CDR3 length is 11 residues. Germline values: CDR1 SNHLY, CDR2 FYNNEI. Trimming pared 3 bases from V and 9 bases from J, leaving 8 bases between. The CDR3 protein is CASSDRSRYTF. The DNA for the CDR3 is TGTGCCAGCAGTGACAGATCGCGCTACACCTTC. Drawing the rest from reference TRBV2 and TRBJ1-2, the complete variable domain is EPEVTQTPSHQVTQMGQEVILRCVPISNHLYFYWYRQILGQKVEFLVSFYNNEISEKSEIFDDQFSVERPDGSNFTLKIRSTKLEDSAMYFCASSDRSRYTFGSGTRLTVV.

This clone was counted only a few times. J is TRBJ2-1 and V is TRBV29-1; 11 nucleotides agree with TRBD2. J was trimmed by 4 bases and V by 6 bases; bases with no gene match: 14. The CDR3 extends over 17 amino acids. Germline V gene data show CDR1 as SQVTM and CDR2 as ANQGSEA. The CDR3: CSVDSGRGGLAYNEQFF. In DNA form, the CDR3 reads TGCAGCGTCGATAGCGGGAGGGGGGGGCTCGCGTACAATGAGCAGTTCTTC.

This clone has more than one count but fewer than ten. This sequence joins TRBV28 and TRBJ2-1, with 9 bases that match TRBD2. The germline V gene encodes CDR1 MDHEN and CDR2 SYDVKM. The CDR3 spans 17 residues. V trimming: 3 bases; J trimming: 6 bases; junction bases outside the gene matches: 12. The CDR3 DNA is TGTGCCAGCAGTTTGGGTCCGGCGGGAGGGCCGCGCAATGAGCAGTTCTTC. It encodes CASSLGPAGGPRNEQFF.

The CDR3 spells CSVTREGETQYF. In DNA, the CDR3 is TGCAGCGTTACGAGGGAAGGAGAGACCCAGTACTTC. This chain connects TRBV29-1 to TRBJ2-5; weak D call: TRBD2 (5 bases). Germline-derived CDR1 and CDR2 are SQVTM and ANQGSEA. V lost 5 bases and J lost 4, with 11 bases in between. The CDR3 contains 12 residues.

V and J are TRBV7-9 and TRBJ2-3; maybe TRBD2 (5 bases). CDR3 size: 16 residues. Germline V gene lookup returns CDR1 SEHNR and CDR2 FQNEAQ (reference sequence). The germline V and J ends were trimmed by 3 bases and 4 bases, with 17 bases remaining between them. CDR3 in amino acids: CASSLLVGAVADTQYF. The DNA of the CDR3 is TGTGCCAGCAGCTTGTTAGTGGGAGCGGTGGCAGATACGCAGTATTTT.

This clone has just a few counts. The chain combines TRBV5-1 with TRBJ2-5; 9 nucleotides align to TRBD2. V trimming: 1 base; J trimming: 4 bases; junction bases outside the gene matches: 8. The CDR3 runs 16 residues. Germline values: CDR1 SGHRS, CDR2 YFSETQ. The DNA for the CDR3 is TGCGCCAGCAGCTTGATGTCTAGCGGGGCGCTAGAGACCCAGTACTTC. Translating gives CASSLMSSGALETQYF.

The chain uses TRBV6-6 and TRBJ1-5; no firm D call. Germline values: CDR1 MNHNY, CDR2 SVGAGI (reference sequence). The ends were cut back, 6 bases at V and 0 bases at J, with 9 bases in the middle. The CDR3 sequence is 14 residues long. CDR3 bases: TGTGCCAGCAGAAGACGGAATAGCAATCAGCCCCAGCATTTT. Protein: CASRRRNSNQPQHF.

The rearrangement links TRBV9 to TRBJ2-2; 7 bases agree with TRBD1. The CDR3 length is 16 residues. With V trimmed by 4 bases and J by 4 bases, 10 bases remained unmatched. CDR1 is SGDLS, CDR2 YYNGEE, per germline. The CDR3 region is CASSPLWDSSTGELFF. As DNA, the CDR3 is TGTGCCAGCAGCCCTCTCTGGGACAGCTCCACCGGGGAGCTGTTTTTT.

The chain carries TRBV2 and TRBJ2-4; D gene unclear. V was pared by 6 bases and J by 0 bases, with 9 bases between. The CDR3 sequence is 14 residues long. In germline, CDR1 is SNHLY, CDR2 FYNNEI. CDR3 sequence: CASRSPRAKNIQYF. Here the CDR3 DNA reads TGTGCCAGCAGAAGCCCCCGAGCCAAAAACATTCAGTACTTC.

CDR3 nucleotide sequence: TGTGCCAGCAGCCCCGGGGGCTGGACAGATACGCAGTATTTT. It codes for CASSPGGWTDTQYF. The chain employs TRBV7-8 and TRBJ2-3; D is perhaps TRBD1 or TRBD2 (6 bases each). This CDR3 is 14 amino acids long. V was trimmed by 5 bases and J by 3 bases, leaving 12 bases between them. Looked up from germline, CDR1 is SGHVS and CDR2 is FQNEAQ.

This chain connects TRBV7-9 to TRBJ1-1; D unresolved. Trimming cost V 6 bases and J 0 bases, with 14 bases left between them. Germline CDR1 is SEHNR and CDR2 is FQNEAQ (reference sequence). The CDR3 loop spans 15 amino acids. Here the CDR3 reads CASSRLRPMNTEAFF. CDR3 nucleotides: TGTGCCAGCAGTAGACTCCGCCCTATGAACACTGAAGCTTTCTTT.

CDR3 loop: CASSLGGSRNTGELFF. As DNA, the CDR3 is TGTGCCAGCAGCTTAGGGGGGAGTCGGAACACCGGGGAGCTGTTTTTT. The chain combines TRBV7-2 with TRBJ2-2; D possibly matches TRBD1 or TRBD2 (5 bases each). V gave up 1 base and J gave up 1 base, with 10 bases separating them. This CDR3 spans 16 amino acids. Germline CDR1 SGHTA, CDR2 FQGNSA.

This clone has just one count. V and J are TRBV18 and TRBJ2-7; D perhaps matches TRBD1 (6 bases). CDR3 length: 15 amino acids. Germline V gives CDR1 KGHSH, CDR2 LQKENI. V lost 3 bases to trimming and J lost 0 bases, with 12 bases between them. The CDR3: CASSPSQGASYEQYF. Written as DNA, the CDR3 is TGTGCCAGCTCACCCTCACAGGGAGCCTCCTACGAGCAGTACTTC.

The chain is built from TRBV7-2 and TRBJ2-3; TRBD1 is a possible D gene (6 bases). V was pared by 5 bases and J by 5 bases, with 11 bases between. The CDR3 covers 13 residues. Germline V gene lookup returns CDR1 SGHTA and CDR2 FQGNSA. Here the CDR3 reads CASSNQGIDTQYF. The CDR3 nucleotides read TGTGCCAGCAGCAACCAGGGGATAGATACGCAGTATTTT.

Regarding this clone: The identical CDR3 is also encoded by other nucleotide sequences in the sample. The CDR3 sequence: CASSPGTGTYEQYF. As DNA, the CDR3 is TGCGCCAGCAGCCCCGGGACAGGCACCTACGAGCAGTACTTC. This rearrangement joins TRBV5-1 to TRBJ2-7; 8 nucleotides agree with TRBD1. Trimming removed 4 bases from V and 2 bases from J; junction bases left unmatched: 5. CDR1 and CDR2 (germline): SGHRS, YFSETQ. The CDR3 covers 14 residues.

This clone has only one observation. At the DNA level, this CDR3 is encoded by other sequences in the same sample as well. The rearrangement uses TRBV20-1 and TRBJ2-3; no clear D. CDR1 is DFQATT and CDR2 is SNEGSKA in the germline V gene (reference sequence). The CDR3 sequence is 10 residues long. Trimming shortened V by 6 bases and J by 2 bases, and 3 bases separated the two germline ends. This CDR3 is CSATTDTQYF. The CDR3 nucleotides read TGCAGTGCAACCACAGATACGCAGTATTTT.

The chain carries TRBV10-3 and TRBJ2-3, with 7 nucleotides matching TRBD1. Per germline, CDR1 ENHRY and CDR2 SYGVKD. The CDR3 is made up of 15 amino acids. V shed 10 bases and J 1 base; nucleotides not matched to a gene: 11. The CDR3 reads CASYRGLVGTDTQYF. In DNA, the CDR3 is TGTGCCAGCTATAGGGGGCTAGTGGGCACAGATACGCAGTATTTT.